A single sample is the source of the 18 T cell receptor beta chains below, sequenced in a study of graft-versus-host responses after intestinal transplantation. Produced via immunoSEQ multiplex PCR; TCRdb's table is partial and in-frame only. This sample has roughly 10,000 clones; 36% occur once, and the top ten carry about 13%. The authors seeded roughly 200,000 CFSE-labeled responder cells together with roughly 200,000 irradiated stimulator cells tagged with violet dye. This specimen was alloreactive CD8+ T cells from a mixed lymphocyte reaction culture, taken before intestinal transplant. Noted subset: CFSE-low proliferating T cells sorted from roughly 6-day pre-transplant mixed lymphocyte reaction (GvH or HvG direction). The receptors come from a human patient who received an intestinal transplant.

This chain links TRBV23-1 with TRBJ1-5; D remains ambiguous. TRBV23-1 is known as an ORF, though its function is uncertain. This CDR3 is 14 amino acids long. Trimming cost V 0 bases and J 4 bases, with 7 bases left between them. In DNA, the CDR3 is TGCGCCAGCAGTCAATCGTCGGGGAATCAGCCCCAGCATTTT. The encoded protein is CASSQSSGNQPQHF.

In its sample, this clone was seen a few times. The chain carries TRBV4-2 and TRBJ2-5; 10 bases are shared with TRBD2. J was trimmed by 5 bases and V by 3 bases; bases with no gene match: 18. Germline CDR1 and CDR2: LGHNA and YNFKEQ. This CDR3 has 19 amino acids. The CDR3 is CASSQADRAEREGSETQYF. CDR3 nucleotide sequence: TGTGCCAGCAGCCAGGCGGACAGGGCCGAGCGGGAGGGATCGGAGACCCAGTACTTC.

The CDR3 nucleotides are TGTGCCAGCAGCTTAGCAGGGAAATCCTACGAGCAGTACTTC. It yields the protein CASSLAGKSYEQYF. The rearrangement joins TRBV11-2 to TRBJ2-7, with D perhaps matching TRBD1 (5 bases). This CDR3 contains 14 residues. The ends were cut back, 1 base at V and 1 base at J, with 8 bases in the middle. Germline V lookup: CDR1 SGHAT, CDR2 FQNNGV.

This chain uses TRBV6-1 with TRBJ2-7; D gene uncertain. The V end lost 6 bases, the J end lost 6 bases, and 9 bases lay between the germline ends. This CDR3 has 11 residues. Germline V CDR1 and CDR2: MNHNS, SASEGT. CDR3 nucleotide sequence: TGTGCCAGCAGCCACAGTCGCGAGCAGTACTTC. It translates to CASSHSREQYF.

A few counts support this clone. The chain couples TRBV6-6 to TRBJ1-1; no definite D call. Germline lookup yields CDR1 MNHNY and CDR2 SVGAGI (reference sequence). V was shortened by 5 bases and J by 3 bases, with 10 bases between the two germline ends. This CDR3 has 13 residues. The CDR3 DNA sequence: TGTGCCAGCAGTATAATGCGGTACACTGAAGCTTTCTTT. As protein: CASSIMRYTEAFF.

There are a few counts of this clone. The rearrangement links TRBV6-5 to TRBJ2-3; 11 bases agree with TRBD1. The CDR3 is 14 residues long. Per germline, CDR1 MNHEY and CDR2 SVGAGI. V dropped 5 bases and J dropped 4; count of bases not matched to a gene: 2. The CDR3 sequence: CASSAGQGADTQYF. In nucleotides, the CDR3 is TGTGCCAGCAGTGCGGGACAGGGGGCAGATACGCAGTATTTT.

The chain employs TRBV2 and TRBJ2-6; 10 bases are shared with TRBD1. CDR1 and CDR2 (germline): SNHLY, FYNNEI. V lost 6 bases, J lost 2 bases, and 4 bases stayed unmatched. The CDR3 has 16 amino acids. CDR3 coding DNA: TGTGCCAGCAGAGGGGGGACAGGGGCTGGGGCCAACGTCCTGACTTTC. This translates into CASRGGTGAGANVLTF.

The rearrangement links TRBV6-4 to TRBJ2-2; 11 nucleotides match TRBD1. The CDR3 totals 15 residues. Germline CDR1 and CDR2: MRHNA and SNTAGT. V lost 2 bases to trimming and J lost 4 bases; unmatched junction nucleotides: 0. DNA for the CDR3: TGTGCCAGCAGTGACGGGACAGGGGGCACCGGGGAGCTGTTTTTT. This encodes CASSDGTGGTGELFF.

The CDR3 bases are TGCGCCAGCAGCCGCCCACAGGGGGCTGGAGATACGCAGTATTTT. Protein: CASSRPQGAGDTQYF. The rearrangement links TRBV4-1 to TRBJ2-3; TRBD1 agrees at 9 bases. The CDR3 consists of 15 residues. The trim removed 4 bases at V and 5 bases at J, leaving 7 bases unmatched. Germline values: CDR1 MGHRA, CDR2 YSYEKL.

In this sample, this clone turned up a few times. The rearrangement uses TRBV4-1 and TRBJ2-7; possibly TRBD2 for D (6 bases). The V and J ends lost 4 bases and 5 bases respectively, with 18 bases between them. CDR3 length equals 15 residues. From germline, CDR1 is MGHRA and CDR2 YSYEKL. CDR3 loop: CASSPRGGESDEQYF. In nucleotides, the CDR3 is TGCGCCAGCAGCCCGAGAGGCGGGGAGTCGGACGAGCAGTACTTC.

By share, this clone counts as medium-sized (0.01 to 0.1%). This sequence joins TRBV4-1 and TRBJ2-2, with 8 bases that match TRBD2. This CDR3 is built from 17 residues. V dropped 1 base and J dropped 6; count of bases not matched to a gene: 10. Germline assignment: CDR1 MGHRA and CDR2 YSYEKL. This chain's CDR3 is CASSQARGGVWAGELFF. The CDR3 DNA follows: TGCGCCAGCAGCCAAGCCCGGGGGGGTGTTTGGGCCGGGGAGCTGTTTTTT.

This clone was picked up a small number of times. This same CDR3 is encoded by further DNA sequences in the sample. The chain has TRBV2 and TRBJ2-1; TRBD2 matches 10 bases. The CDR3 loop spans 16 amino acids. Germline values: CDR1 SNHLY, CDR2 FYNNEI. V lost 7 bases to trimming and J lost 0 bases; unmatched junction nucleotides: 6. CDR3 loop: CASTGLADSSYNEQFF. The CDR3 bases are TGTGCCAGCACCGGACTAGCGGATAGCTCCTACAATGAGCAGTTCTTC.

CDR3 nucleotides: TGTGCCAGCAGCTCCGAGCGGGGGGCCTACACCGGGGAGCTGTTTTTT. It encodes CASSSERGAYTGELFF. The chain combines TRBV7-9 with TRBJ2-2; 9 bases match TRBD2. Germline-derived CDR1 and CDR2 are SEHNR and FQNEAQ (reference sequence). V lost 4 bases and J lost 3; bases outside the gene matches: 6. The CDR3 totals 16 residues.

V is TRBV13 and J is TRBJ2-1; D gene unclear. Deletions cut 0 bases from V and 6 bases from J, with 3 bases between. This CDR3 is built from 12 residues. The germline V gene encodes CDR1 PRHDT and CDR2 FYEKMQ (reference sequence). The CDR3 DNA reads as TGTGCCAGCAGCTTAGGGAGCAATGAGCAGTTCTTC. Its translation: CASSLGSNEQFF. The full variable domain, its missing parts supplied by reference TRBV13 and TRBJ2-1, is AAGVIQSPRHLIKEKRETATLKCYPIPRHDTVYWYQQGPGQDPQFLISFYEKMQSDKGSIPDRFSAQQFSDYHSELNMSSLELGDSALYFCASSLGSNEQFFGPGTRLTVL.

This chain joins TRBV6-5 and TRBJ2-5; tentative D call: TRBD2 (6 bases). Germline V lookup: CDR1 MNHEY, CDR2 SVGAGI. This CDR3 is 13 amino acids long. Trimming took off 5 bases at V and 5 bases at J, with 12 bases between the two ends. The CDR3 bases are TGTGCCAGCAGTGAATTGACTAGGGAGACCCAGTACTTC. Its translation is CASSELTRETQYF.

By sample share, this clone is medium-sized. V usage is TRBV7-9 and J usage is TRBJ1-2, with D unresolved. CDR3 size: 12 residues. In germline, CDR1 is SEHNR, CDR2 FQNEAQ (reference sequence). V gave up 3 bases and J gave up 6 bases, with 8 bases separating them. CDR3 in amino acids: CASSLGDNGYTF. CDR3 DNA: TGTGCCAGCAGCTTGGGAGATAATGGCTACACCTTC.

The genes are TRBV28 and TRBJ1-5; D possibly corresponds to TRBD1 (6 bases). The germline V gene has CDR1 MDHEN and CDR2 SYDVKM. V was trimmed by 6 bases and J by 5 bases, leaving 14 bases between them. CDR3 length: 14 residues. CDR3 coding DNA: TGTGCCAGCAGACCCGACAGGTATTATCAGCCCCAGCATTTT. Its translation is CASRPDRYYQPQHF.

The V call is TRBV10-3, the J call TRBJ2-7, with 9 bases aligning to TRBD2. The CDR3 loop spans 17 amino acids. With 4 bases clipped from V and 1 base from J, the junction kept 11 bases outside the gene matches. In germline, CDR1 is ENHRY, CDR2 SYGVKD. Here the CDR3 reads CAISGPPGLAGSYEQYF. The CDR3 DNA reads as TGTGCCATCAGTGGGCCTCCGGGACTAGCCGGATCCTACGAGCAGTACTTC.